What follows describes a single TCR beta chain. The target antigen is unknown. Relative to the germline gene, one junction end is altered; a read error may explain this. The assay that was used to sequence DNA from cultured CD4+ T cells was the Oncomine TCR Beta short-read assay. TCRdb reanalysed the PCR reads using MiXCR and keeps one entry per CDR3 protein. The table lists roughly 7,100 distinct CDR3 sequences, roughly 67% of them singletons. Germline CDR1 is MNHEY and CDR2 is SMNVEV (reference sequence). CDR3 length: 15 amino acids. The sample originates from a study of vaccination and CD4 T cells after COVID-19. Study in general: Four females and six males made up the convalescents, with two Hispanic.

Study findings and constraints: The authors identified 304 of 307 vaccine-specific clones in convalescent patients as spike mono-reactive.

The treatment is: approximately 9-day PBMC culture with coronavirus spike peptide pools or control peptides (ViraFEST assay). This receptor was identified in a human donor who had recovered from COVID-19. The V and J genes are TRBV27 and TRBJ2-1, with 7 bases fitting TRBD2. Material: CD4+ T cells from blood, cultured in vitro. CDR3 bases: TGTGCCAGCAGTCGACCCCAGCGGGGTGAGAATGAGCAATTCTTC. This encodes CASSRPQRGENEQFF.